Each of the 28 T cell receptor beta chains below was sequenced from the same sample in a study of prognosis after radiotherapy for stage I lung cancer. The TCR beta CDR3 region was amplified from genomic DNA, with two rounds of multiplex PCR being used for the amplification. Each TRBV and TRBJ gene had its own primer in the first PCR round. TCRdb recomputed calls from the multiplex PCR reads with MiXCR, one row per CDR3 protein. The sample lists about 12,000 distinct CDR3 sequences, 40% to 45% seen once, with 35% to 50% in the top ten. Specimen: PBMCs, collected before or after stereotactic body radiation therapy (not recorded which). The receptors stem from a donor aged 50 or older with non-small cell lung cancer.

The rearrangement links TRBV12-3 or TRBV12-4 to TRBJ1-1; no definite D call. The CDR3 spans 14 residues. Trimming stripped 6 bases from V and 7 bases from J, with 18 bases between. The CDR3 nucleotides read TGTGCCAGCAGGACACAATCCACGGGTGTTGAAGCTTTCTTT. Translated: CASRTQSTGVEAFF.

This clonotype is medium-sized (0.01 to 0.1%) in the sample. J is TRBJ2-1 and V is TRBV27, with 10 bases lining up with TRBD1. The germline V gene has CDR1 MNHEY and CDR2 SMNVEV (reference sequence). This CDR3 spans 15 amino acids. The V and J ends lost 8 bases and 7 bases, in that order; junction bases with no gene match: 11. The CDR3 DNA follows: TGTGCCAGCGGTCCGGGGACAGGGGTTACGAATGAGCAGTTCTTC. As protein: CASGPGTGVTNEQFF.

This clonotype was observed many times. This chain joins TRBV5-1 and TRBJ2-5; D is unresolved. V gave up 0 bases and J gave up 1 base, with 4 bases separating them. Germline CDR1 and CDR2: SGHRS and YFSETQ. The CDR3 is 13 residues long. The CDR3 reads CASSLGAQETQYF. CDR3 DNA sequence: TGCGCCAGCAGCTTGGGCGCCCAAGAGACCCAGTACTTC.

Judged by abundance, this clonotype is medium-sized. The chain recombines TRBV4-3 with TRBJ1-1; D gene uncertain. The CDR3 is 15 residues long. Germline V gives CDR1 LGHNA, CDR2 YSLEER. V was cut by 0 bases and J by 1 base, with 9 bases left in between. CDR3 amino acids: CASSQERTGNTEAFF. As DNA, the CDR3 is TGCGCCAGCAGCCAAGAAAGGACGGGGAACACTGAAGCTTTCTTT.

The table lists this clonotype with a few counts. It is likely a read error: a sequence one base away is far more abundant. The chain combines TRBV6-6 with TRBJ2-3; 9 bases are shared with TRBD2. Losses at the gene ends were 9 bases for V and 2 bases for J; bases not matched to a gene: 12. The CDR3 length is 16 residues. The germline gives CDR1 MNHNY, CDR2 SVGAGI (reference sequence). DNA for the CDR3: TGTGCCAGAAGAACTACGGCTAGCGGGGCCACAGATACGCAGTATTTT. Amino acids: CARRTTASGATDTQYF.

This clonotype is categorized as medium-sized (0.01 to 0.1%). V and J are TRBV7-2 and TRBJ2-1; maybe TRBD2 (6 bases). Germline loops: CDR1 SGHTA, CDR2 FQGNSA. The CDR3 is made up of 15 amino acids. V lost 5 bases to trimming and J lost 3 bases, with 14 bases between them. The CDR3 region has the DNA TGTGCCAGCAGCCTAGACGGGGGAAGCTACAATGAGCAGTTCTTC. This codes for CASSLDGGSYNEQFF.

Ten or more counts support this clonotype. The rearrangement joins TRBV5-5 to TRBJ2-3; perhaps TRBD1 as D (5 bases). V lost 2 bases and J 2 bases, leaving 12 bases between the germline ends. Germline loops: CDR1 SGHKS, CDR2 YYEKEE (reference sequence). This CDR3 has 15 amino acids. The CDR3: CASSFRGALTDTQYF. The CDR3 DNA follows: TGTGCCAGCAGCTTCCGTGGGGCCCTCACAGATACGCAGTATTTT.

This clonotype is large by share. The chain employs TRBV7-6 and TRBJ2-7; 8 bases line up with TRBD2. Germline V gene data show CDR1 as SGHVS and CDR2 as FNYEAQ. The J segment lost 5 bases and the V segment lost 0 bases, leaving 3 bases of the junction unmatched. This CDR3 has 14 amino acids. The CDR3, as DNA: TGTGCCAGCAGCTTAGCGGCAGCGGGAGACGAGCAGTACTTC. It encodes CASSLAAAGDEQYF.

This rearrangement joins TRBV20-1 to TRBJ2-7, with D perhaps assigned TRBD1 or TRBD2 (7 bases each). The CDR3 contains 13 residues. Germline V lookup: CDR1 DFQATT, CDR2 SNEGSKA (reference sequence). Trimming removed 6 bases from V and 7 bases from J, with 19 bases in between. The CDR3 DNA is TGCAGTGCCACGGGCAGGGGGGGACTAGAGCAGTACTTC. It encodes CSATGRGGLEQYF.

A note on this clonotype: A far larger clone is a single base away, which makes a read error likely. The chain links TRBV2 to TRBJ2-2; D not resolved. CDR3 size: 14 residues. Germline values: CDR1 SNHLY, CDR2 FYNNEI. V dropped 6 bases and J dropped 6 bases, with 14 bases sitting between them. CDR3 residues: CASSRTFGSGELFF. CDR3 sequence (DNA): TGTGCCAGCAGCCGGACGTTTGGGTCCGGGGAGCTGTTTTTT.

The CDR3 spells CSARAFFGLAGAVDTQYF. CDR3 nucleotide sequence: TGCAGTGCTAGAGCATTTTTTGGACTAGCGGGAGCGGTAGATACGCAGTATTTT. This chain uses TRBV20-1 with TRBJ2-3, with 13 bases lining up with TRBD2. Per germline, CDR1 DFQATT and CDR2 SNEGSKA (reference sequence). CDR3 length: 18 amino acids. Losses at the gene ends were 1 base for V and 5 bases for J; bases not matched to a gene: 12.

This clonotype occurred many times. The chain combines TRBV19 with TRBJ2-5; the D is unclear. From germline, CDR1 is LNHDA and CDR2 SQIVND (reference sequence). The ends were cut back, 3 bases at V and 4 bases at J, with 6 bases in the middle. This CDR3 is built from 12 residues. CDR3 sequence (DNA): TGTGCCAGTAGTATTATAGGAGAGACCCAGTACTTC. Amino acids: CASSIIGETQYF.

This clonotype was found many times. This sequence joins TRBV7-9 and TRBJ2-7, with TRBD2 matching 8 bases. Germline V lookup: CDR1 SEHNR, CDR2 FQNEAQ (reference sequence). V lost 10 bases to trimming and J lost 5 bases; unmatched junction nucleotides: 4. The CDR3 runs to 11 residues. The CDR3 nucleotides read TGTGCCACGACGGGAGGGAACGAGCAGTACTTC. Amino acid sequence: CATTGGNEQYF.

As concerns this clonotype: A much bigger clone sits one base away, suggesting this may be a read error. CDR3 amino acids: CASRWTGQGHNEQFF. The CDR3 nucleotides read TGTGCCAGCAGATGGACCGGACAGGGCCACAATGAGCAGTTCTTC. The rearrangement joins TRBV7-6 to TRBJ2-1; 8 bases agree with TRBD1. The germline CDR1 and CDR2 sequences are SGHVS and FNYEAQ. The CDR3 is 15 residues long. Germline trimming cut 6 bases from V and 5 bases from J; bases unmatched to any gene: 9. Full variable domain (remainder filled in from reference TRBV7-6 and TRBJ2-1): GAGVSQSPRYKVTKRGQDVALRCDPISGHVSLYWYRQALGQGPEFLTYFNYEAQQDKSGLPNDRFSAERPEGSISTLTIQRTEQRDSAMYRCASRWTGQGHNEQFFGPGTRLTVL.

This clonotype was seen ten or more times. One end of the junction does not line up with germline, which may come from a read error. This chain uses TRBV20-1 with TRBJ2-2, with 11 bases identical to TRBD2. This CDR3 has 16 residues. Germline CDR1 DFQATT, CDR2 SNEGSKA (reference sequence). The CDR3 is CSATIAGGMNTGELLF. The DNA for the CDR3 is TGCAGTGCTACAATAGCGGGAGGGATGAACACCGGGGAGCTGCTTTTT.

This clonotype was counted at least ten times. The rearrangement uses TRBV6-5 and TRBJ2-6, with 12 bases matching TRBD2. This CDR3 contains 22 residues. Per germline, CDR1 MNHEY and CDR2 SVGAGI. V lost 2 bases to trimming and J lost 0 bases; unmatched junction nucleotides: 14. CDR3 region: CASSYRPRTSGVKNSGANVLTF. The CDR3 nucleotides read TGTGCCAGCAGTTACCGACCTAGGACTAGCGGGGTAAAAAACTCTGGGGCCAACGTCCTGACTTTC.

The V call is TRBV11-2, the J call TRBJ1-1, with 7 bases lining up with TRBD1. Germline CDR1 SGHAT, CDR2 FQNNGV. The V gene end was trimmed by 0 bases and the J gene end by 5 bases; junction bases not matched to a gene: 6. The CDR3 length is 15 residues. The CDR3 protein is CASSLEGGARTEAFF. The CDR3 DNA is TGTGCCAGCAGCTTAGAAGGGGGCGCTAGGACTGAAGCTTTCTTT.

The chain is built from TRBV6-1 and TRBJ1-1; D possibly corresponds to TRBD1 (5 bases). The CDR3 is made up of 13 amino acids. V lost 8 bases and J lost 1, with 11 bases in between. The V gene's germline CDR1 is MNHNS and CDR2 SASEGT. In DNA, the CDR3 is TGTGCCAGCCGGGCGAGGGGGAACACTGAAGCTTTCTTT. Its translation is CASRARGNTEAFF.

The chain combines TRBV29-1 with TRBJ1-5, with TRBD1 identical over 8 bases. The CDR3 is 13 residues long. Looked up from germline, CDR1 is SQVTM and CDR2 is ANQGSEA. Trimming at V came to 5 bases and at J to 7 bases, leaving 7 bases not matched to a gene. CDR3 in amino acids: CSVCQGALQPQHF. In nucleotides, the CDR3 is TGCAGCGTTTGTCAGGGGGCCCTGCAGCCCCAGCATTTT. Based on the CDR3 plus reference TRBV29-1 and TRBJ1-5, the full variable domain is SAVISQKPSRDICQRGTSLTIQCQVDSQVTMMFWYRQQPGQSLTLIATANQGSEATYESGFVIDKFPISRPNLTFSTLTVSNMSPEDSSIYLCSVCQGALQPQHFGDGTRLSIL.

V gene TRBV11-3 combines with J gene TRBJ1-2; TRBD1 matches 8 bases. The CDR3 covers 21 residues. The V and J ends lost 1 base and 0 bases, in that order; junction bases with no gene match: 19. The germline CDR1 and CDR2 sequences are SGHNT and YENEEA. CDR3 sequence (DNA): TGTGCCAGCAGCTTAGGCAGGGGGCATCGACGGAGCCGATTAGCTAACTATGGCTACACCTTC. Protein product: CASSLGRGHRRSRLANYGYTF.

This clonotype is medium-sized by share. The chain joins TRBV5-1 to TRBJ2-2, with TRBD1 matching over 8 bases. CDR1 is SGHRS, CDR2 YFSETQ, per germline. V lost 0 bases, J lost 7 bases, and 8 bases stayed unmatched. CDR3 length: 16 residues. The CDR3 sequence is CASSLGKTGVIGELFF. The CDR3 coding sequence is TGCGCCAGCAGCTTGGGGAAGACAGGGGTGATCGGGGAGCTGTTTTTT.

This clonotype was found many times. This rearrangement joins TRBV12-3 or TRBV12-4 to TRBJ1-1; D uncertain. The CDR3 runs 12 residues. V lost 1 base, J lost 4 bases, and 4 bases lay in between. CDR3 loop: CASSLGLTEAFF. The CDR3 coding sequence is TGTGCCAGCAGTTTAGGTCTCACTGAAGCTTTCTTT.

A word on this clonotype: Just one base apart from a much larger clone, this may be a read error. This chain uses TRBV7-9 with TRBJ1-2; weak D call: TRBD1 (5 bases). CDR1 and CDR2 (germline): SEHNR, FQNEAQ (reference sequence). The V end lost 5 bases, the J end lost 4 bases, and 14 bases lay between the germline ends. The CDR3 consists of 14 residues. This CDR3 is CASSQTTGVYGYTF. The CDR3 DNA is TGTGCCAGCAGCCAGACCACAGGAGTCTATGGCTACACCTTC. Supplemented by reference TRBV7-9 and TRBJ1-2, the full variable domain reads DTGVSQNPRHKITKRGQNVTFRCDPISEHNRLYWYRQTLGQGPEFLTYFQNEAQLEKSRLLSDRFSAERPKGSFSTLEIQRTEQGDSAMYLCASSQTTGVYGYTFGSGTRLTVV.

The sample holds many counts of this clonotype. The genes are TRBV4-3 and TRBJ2-5, with 9 positions matching TRBD2. This CDR3 spans 16 amino acids. Germline CDR1 LGHNA, CDR2 YSLEER. Trimming removed 0 bases from V and 2 bases from J; junction bases left unmatched: 4. The CDR3 DNA reads as TGCGCCAGCAGCCAAGATTATCTAGCGGGACAAGAGACCCAGTACTTC. Protein sequence: CASSQDYLAGQETQYF.

This chain links TRBV5-1 with TRBJ2-5; TRBD1 might be the D (5 bases). The last part of the DNA fits TRBJ2-1 better; the J call may be wrong. Germline V lookup: CDR1 SGHRS, CDR2 YFSETQ. This CDR3 has 16 amino acids. The CDR3 DNA reads TGCGCCAGCAGCTTGGTGACAGTAAGCTCCTACAATTATCAGTTCTTC. Its translation is CASSLVTVSSYNYQFF.

The V gene is TRBV18, the J gene TRBJ2-5, with TRBD1 matching over 9 bases. Germline CDR1 KGHSH, CDR2 LQKENI. This CDR3 region has 13 residues. J was trimmed by 4 bases and V by 8 bases; bases with no gene match: 5. The CDR3 is CASTPGQGETQYF. The CDR3, as DNA: TGTGCCAGCACTCCGGGACAGGGAGAGACCCAGTACTTC.

This clonotype was detected ten times or more. V gene TRBV12-3 or TRBV12-4 combines with J gene TRBJ1-4; possibly TRBD1 for D (6 bases). Trimming cost V 6 bases and J 7 bases, with 12 bases left between them. The CDR3 covers 13 residues. The chain's CDR3 is CASRRDIVEKLFF. The CDR3 DNA follows: TGTGCCAGCAGAAGGGACATCGTTGAAAAACTGTTTTTT.

The chain joins TRBV19 to TRBJ1-5; D not certain. The germline V gene encodes CDR1 LNHDA and CDR2 SQIVND (reference sequence). The germline V and J ends were trimmed by 0 bases and 0 bases, with 9 bases remaining between them. The CDR3 loop spans 16 amino acids. In DNA form, the CDR3 reads TGTGCCAGTAGTATAGACGGAGTTTCTAGCAATCAGCCCCAGCATTTT. Protein product: CASSIDGVSSNQPQHF.